This passage covers 32 T cell receptor beta chains from one sample sequenced in a study of cytomegalovirus exposure and HLA in healthy donors. The PCR had 60 Vbeta and 13 Jbeta primers. TCRdb's table, derived via immunoSEQ multiplex PCR, lists solely in-frame clones and lacks some. The sample has 180,000 or so clones, 78% seen once. The sequenced sample consisted of PBMCs. Every receptor here comes from a female donor in good health and CMV-seronegative.

This sequence joins TRBV5-1 and TRBJ2-7; 13 nucleotides align to TRBD2. Germline lookup yields CDR1 SGHRS and CDR2 YFSETQ. J was trimmed by 1 base and V by 4 bases; bases with no gene match: 5. The CDR3 extends over 16 amino acids. CDR3 in DNA: TGCGCCAGCAGCCCTGGGACTAGCGGGAAATCCTACGAGCAGTACTTC. This sequence encodes CASSPGTSGKSYEQYF.

J is TRBJ2-7 and V is TRBV7-9; 7 bases are shared with TRBD2. V gave up 5 bases and J gave up 1 base; unmatched junction bases: 14. The germline V gene encodes CDR1 SEHNR and CDR2 FQNEAQ (reference sequence). The CDR3 contains 17 residues. CDR3 in DNA: TGTGCCAGCAGCCCGGACTCTGTGTGGGGGGGTTCCTACGAGCAGTACTTC. Its protein is CASSPDSVWGGSYEQYF.

V gene TRBV6-6 combines with J gene TRBJ2-1; TRBD2 matches at 9 bases. CDR1 is MNHNY and CDR2 is SVGAGI in the germline V gene (reference sequence). V was pared by 7 bases and J by 9 bases, with 13 bases of the junction left unmatched. The CDR3 is made up of 15 amino acids. CDR3 in amino acids: CASTGAGGNRGEQFF. The CDR3 DNA follows: TGTGCCAGCACGGGAGCGGGAGGTAATAGGGGTGAGCAGTTCTTC.

The rearrangement links TRBV6-1 to TRBJ1-1; 8 bases agree with TRBD1. CDR3 length: 15 amino acids. Trimming removed 5 bases from V and 0 bases from J; junction bases left unmatched: 5. Germline CDR1 is MNHNS and CDR2 is SASEGT. CDR3 residues: CASSSRTGLNTEAFF. The CDR3, as DNA: TGTGCCAGCAGTTCCCGGACAGGGTTGAACACTGAAGCTTTCTTT.

The V and J genes are TRBV19 and TRBJ2-1; 8 bases agree with TRBD2. The J segment lost 10 bases and the V segment lost 1 base, leaving 3 bases of the junction unmatched. Germline CDR1 and CDR2: LNHDA and SQIVND (reference sequence). The CDR3 loop spans 13 amino acids. Here the CDR3 DNA reads TGTGCCAGTAGTATAGCGGGGGGGAGGGAGCAGTTCTTC. Translation: CASSIAGGREQFF.

This clone occurred once. This rearrangement joins TRBV27 to TRBJ1-2; TRBD1 aligns across 7 bases. Per the germline V gene, CDR1 is MNHEY and CDR2 is SMNVEV (reference sequence). CDR3 length: 14 residues. V shed 0 bases and J 2 bases; nucleotides not matched to a gene: 0. CDR3 in DNA: TGTGCCAGCAGTTTATCGACAGGGAACTATGGCTACACCTTC. Amino acids: CASSLSTGNYGYTF.

The V call is TRBV29-1, the J call TRBJ2-7; 12 bases are shared with TRBD2. The germline gives CDR1 SQVTM, CDR2 ANQGSEA. The CDR3 spans 15 residues. V was pared by 5 bases and J by 2 bases, with 7 bases of the junction left unmatched. The DNA of the CDR3 is TGCAGCGTTACCGGGACTAGCGGGTTAACCTACGAGCAGTACTTC. As protein: CSVTGTSGLTYEQYF.

The genes are TRBV10-3 and TRBJ2-7; 11 bases are shared with TRBD2. CDR1 is ENHRY and CDR2 is SYGVKD in the germline V gene. With 6 bases clipped from V and 3 bases from J, the junction kept 4 bases outside the gene matches. This CDR3 region has 14 residues. Written as DNA, the CDR3 is TGTGCCATCAGACTAGCGGGGGAGGGCTACGAGCAGTACTTC. Its protein product is CAIRLAGEGYEQYF.

This chain links TRBV19 with TRBJ1-5; 9 bases line up with TRBD1. Germline-derived CDR1 and CDR2 are LNHDA and SQIVND (reference sequence). The CDR3 totals 15 residues. V was pared by 7 bases and J by 6 bases, with 10 bases of the junction left unmatched. The CDR3 is CASNPDRGLRQPQHF. The CDR3 region has the DNA TGTGCCAGTAATCCTGACAGGGGGTTACGTCAGCCCCAGCATTTT. The full variable domain, rest sourced from reference TRBV19 and TRBJ1-5, is DGGITQSPKYLFRKEGQNVTLSCEQNLNHDAMYWYRQDPGQGLRLIYYSQIVNDFQKGDIAEGYSVSREKKESFPLTVTSAQKNPTAFYLCASNPDRGLRQPQHFGDGTRLSIL.

The V call is TRBV7-8, the J call TRBJ2-1, with 8 bases that match TRBD2. CDR1 and CDR2 from the germline V gene are SGHVS and FQNEAQ. The CDR3 has 15 residues. The V gene end was trimmed by 8 bases and the J gene end by 3 bases; junction bases not matched to a gene: 9. CDR3 region: CASSIGLAIYNEQFF. CDR3 DNA: TGTGCCAGCTCTATCGGACTAGCAATCTACAATGAGCAGTTCTTC.

The V and J genes are TRBV5-1 and TRBJ1-2; maybe TRBD1 (5 bases). The V end was cut by 6 bases, the J end by 6 bases, with 15 bases between. CDR3 size: 13 residues. Germline V gene sequence: CDR1 SGHRS, CDR2 YFSETQ. This chain's CDR3 is CASTKGASDGYTF. The CDR3 DNA sequence: TGCGCCAGCACCAAAGGGGCGTCAGATGGCTACACCTTC.

The chain is built from TRBV6-5 and TRBJ2-1; 7 nucleotides line up with TRBD1. CDR3 length: 15 amino acids. The ends lost 1 base at V and 5 bases at J; junction bases unmatched: 5. Looked up from germline, CDR1 is MNHEY and CDR2 is SVGAGI. The CDR3 bases are TGTGCCAGCAGTTACTTCGGACAGGCAAACAATGAGCAGTTCTTC. This gives the protein CASSYFGQANNEQFF.

J is TRBJ2-1 and V is TRBV7-2; D not resolved. Germline lookup yields CDR1 SGHTA and CDR2 FQGNSA. This CDR3 is built from 11 residues. The V gene lost 3 bases and the J gene lost 10 bases, with 7 bases spanning the gap. In DNA form, the CDR3 reads TGTGCCAGCAGCTTTGGCTGGGAGCAGTTCTTC. This sequence encodes CASSFGWEQFF.

The chain is built from TRBV28 and TRBJ1-3; TRBD1 matches 7 bases. Trimming cost V 10 bases and J 3 bases; bases outside gene matches: 12. Germline CDR1 MDHEN, CDR2 SYDVKM. CDR3 length: 15 residues. DNA for the CDR3: TGTGCCACAACGGGACCGGGACAGCTTGGAAACACCATATATTTT. It is translated as CATTGPGQLGNTIYF.

This clone was detected a few times. The V and J genes are TRBV30 and TRBJ2-3, with D unclear. CDR1 is GTSNPN, CDR2 SVGIG, per germline (reference sequence). Deletions cut 0 bases from V and 0 bases from J, with 7 bases between. The CDR3 loop spans 14 amino acids. CDR3 sequence: CAWSVLTSTDTQYF. The DNA for the CDR3 is TGTGCCTGGAGTGTACTTACCAGCACAGATACGCAGTATTTT.

The J gene is TRBJ2-5, the V gene TRBV14; D perhaps matches TRBD1 (6 bases). Per the germline V gene, CDR1 is SGHDN and CDR2 is FVKESK. V was clipped by 4 bases and J by 5 bases, with 17 bases between them. The CDR3 is 15 amino acids. The CDR3 DNA sequence: TGTGCCAGCAGCCCCCATGGACAGTTTGGGGAGACCCAGTACTTC. Translation gives CASSPHGQFGETQYF.

The chain's CDR3 is CASSRSGGGTDTQYF. The DNA for the CDR3 is TGTGCCAGCAGTAGAAGCGGGGGGGGCACAGATACGCAGTATTTT. The chain couples TRBV7-2 to TRBJ2-3; 10 bases fit TRBD2. Germline V gene lookup returns CDR1 SGHTA and CDR2 FQGNSA. This CDR3 has 15 residues. V trimming: 6 bases; J trimming: 1 base; junction bases outside the gene matches: 4. The whole variable domain, remainder taken from reference TRBV7-2 and TRBJ2-3, is GAGVSQSPSNKVTEKGKDVELRCDPISGHTALYWYRQSLGQGLEFLIYFQGNSAPDKSGLPSDRFSAERTGGSVSTLTIQRTQQEDSAVYLCASSRSGGGTDTQYFGPGTRLTVL.

J is TRBJ1-1 and V is TRBV27, with a possible D match to TRBD1 (6 bases). The germline CDR1 and CDR2 sequences are MNHEY and SMNVEV (reference sequence). CDR3 length: 15 amino acids. V was shortened by 4 bases and J by 5 bases, with 17 bases between the two germline ends. The CDR3 sequence: CASSSTLGGPTEAFF. The CDR3 region has the DNA TGTGCCAGCAGTTCCACCCTGGGGGGGCCTACTGAAGCTTTCTTT.

This clone was observed a few times. J is TRBJ1-2 and V is TRBV5-8, with 7 bases fitting TRBD1. The germline V gene encodes CDR1 SGHTS and CDR2 YDEGEE. V gave up 2 bases and J gave up 8 bases; unmatched junction bases: 12. The CDR3 totals 15 residues. This CDR3 reads CASSFRQGRLSGYTF. In DNA, the CDR3 is TGTGCCAGCAGCTTCCGACAGGGACGTTTAAGCGGCTACACCTTC. Full variable domain (missing parts from reference TRBV5-8 and TRBJ1-2): EAGVTQSPTHLIKTRGQQATLRCSPISGHTSVYWYQQALGLGLQFLLWYDEGEERNRGNFPPRFSGRQFPNYSSELNVNALELEDSALYLCASSFRQGRLSGYTFGSGTRLTVV.

The chain links TRBV19 to TRBJ1-1, with D possibly being TRBD1 (5 bases). Trimming took 5 bases from V and 1 from J, leaving 11 bases between them. The CDR3 contains 14 residues. Germline V CDR1 and CDR2: LNHDA, SQIVND (reference sequence). CDR3 in DNA: TGTGCCAGTAGTGGGAGGACACAGAACACTGAAGCTTTCTTT. Encoded protein: CASSGRTQNTEAFF.

The V call is TRBV7-2, the J call TRBJ2-7; possibly TRBD1 for D (5 bases). The V gene's germline CDR1 is SGHTA and CDR2 FQGNSA. Trimming shortened V by 5 bases and J by 1 base, and 12 bases separated the two germline ends. The CDR3 has 14 amino acids. The CDR3 DNA reads as TGTGCCAGCAGCCACGCGTCAGGGTCCTACGAGCAGTACTTC. Protein product: CASSHASGSYEQYF.

In regard to this clone: The junction shows a germline mismatch at one end, possibly a read error. Different DNA sequences within this sample yield the same CDR3. The J gene is TRBJ2-7, the V gene TRBV27; possibly TRBD1 for D (5 bases). The CDR3 is 15 amino acids. Per the germline V gene, CDR1 is MNHEY and CDR2 is SMNVEV (reference sequence). The chain's CDR3 is CASSLRGAPSYEQYF. In DNA form, the CDR3 reads TGCGCCAGCAGTTTAAGGGGCGCCCCGAGCTACGAGCAGTACTTC.

J is TRBJ2-3 and V is TRBV7-6; 7 bases are shared with TRBD2. The CDR3 spans 15 residues. Germline CDR1 reads SGHVS; CDR2 reads FNYEAQ. The J segment lost 1 base and the V segment lost 1 base, leaving 2 bases of the junction unmatched. In DNA form, the CDR3 reads TGTGCCAGCAGCTTAGTTGGGGGGGGCACAGATACGCAGTATTTT. Translated, it gives CASSLVGGGTDTQYF. Full variable domain (missing parts from reference TRBV7-6 and TRBJ2-3): GAGVSQSPRYKVTKRGQDVALRCDPISGHVSLYWYRQALGQGPEFLTYFNYEAQQDKSGLPNDRFSAERPEGSISTLTIQRTEQRDSAMYRCASSLVGGGTDTQYFGPGTRLTVL.

A note on this clone: The same CDR3 can be traced to other DNA sequences in this sample. This sequence joins TRBV5-1 and TRBJ2-7; 9 nucleotides align to TRBD1. The CDR3 length is 14 residues. The junction had 1 base not matched to a gene; V was cut back by 0 bases and J by 3 bases. The germline gives CDR1 SGHRS, CDR2 YFSETQ. The CDR3 here is CASSLGGQGYEQYF. In nucleotides, the CDR3 is TGCGCCAGCAGCTTGGGGGGACAGGGCTACGAGCAGTACTTC.

In its sample, this clone was seen once. V usage is TRBV7-6 and J usage is TRBJ2-5; 12 nucleotides match TRBD2. The CDR3 has 15 residues. Unmatched junction bases numbered 2, after V lost 1 base and J lost 5 bases. From germline, CDR1 is SGHVS and CDR2 FNYEAQ. CDR3: CASSLGLAGDETQYF. The CDR3 DNA sequence: TGTGCCAGCAGCTTAGGACTAGCGGGAGACGAGACCCAGTACTTC.

The chain uses TRBV27 and TRBJ1-5; D is undetermined. Germline lookup yields CDR1 MNHEY and CDR2 SMNVEV (reference sequence). Trimming shortened V by 2 bases and J by 4 bases, and 9 bases separated the two germline ends. This CDR3 is built from 14 residues. CDR3 sequence (DNA): TGTGCCAGCAGTTTAACCACATTTAATCAGCCCCAGCATTTT. Encoded protein: CASSLTTFNQPQHF.

CDR3 sequence reads: CASSPTVSSVGWTGELFF. CDR3 nucleotides: TGTGCCAGCAGCCCAACGGTATCTAGTGTTGGGTGGACCGGGGAGCTGTTTTTT. The chain uses TRBV7-9 and TRBJ2-2; D is unclear. Trimming shortened V by 5 bases and J by 5 bases, and 24 bases separated the two germline ends. CDR1 SEHNR and CDR2 FQNEAQ come from the germline V gene (reference sequence). The CDR3 length is 18 residues.

The J gene is TRBJ2-1, the V gene TRBV9, with 9 bases aligning to TRBD2. The germline V gene has CDR1 SGDLS and CDR2 YYNGEE. The CDR3 covers 14 residues. V dropped 1 base and J dropped 4; count of bases not matched to a gene: 0. CDR3 nucleotide sequence: TGTGCCAGCAGCGTAACTAGCGGGTACAATGAGCAGTTCTTC. Translating it yields CASSVTSGYNEQFF.

The CDR3 loop reads CASSLGDRSYEQYF. The CDR3 nucleotides read TGTGCCAGCAGCTTAGGCGACAGATCCTACGAGCAGTACTTC. The V call is TRBV13, the J call TRBJ2-5, with D possibly matching TRBD1 (5 bases). With the DNA end fitting TRBJ2-7 better, the J assignment may be wrong. This CDR3 has 14 amino acids. The germline V gene has CDR1 PRHDT and CDR2 FYEKMQ (reference sequence).

In the case of this clone: The junction departs from the called germline gene at one end, perhaps through a read error. The chain links TRBV7-9 to TRBJ2-2, with D maybe TRBD2 (5 bases). The CDR3 consists of 11 residues. Germline-derived CDR1 and CDR2 are SEHNR and FQNEAQ (reference sequence). CDR3 amino acids: CSSSPGTELFF. CDR3 DNA sequence: TGTTCCAGCAGCCCGGGAACGGAGCTGTTTTTT.

The chain combines TRBV5-1 with TRBJ2-1; possibly TRBD1 for D (7 bases). Trimming removed 4 bases from V and 6 bases from J, with 14 bases in between. Germline values: CDR1 SGHRS, CDR2 YFSETQ. The CDR3 is 14 amino acids. This CDR3 is CASSQGGHGNEQFF. CDR3 DNA: TGCGCCAGCAGCCAGGGGGGCCACGGCAATGAGCAGTTCTTC.

V usage is TRBV2 and J usage is TRBJ2-7, with a tentative D call TRBD2 (6 bases). Trimming removed 6 bases at V and 7 bases at J, with 19 bases between. There are 14 residues in the CDR3. Germline loops: CDR1 SNHLY, CDR2 FYNNEI. CDR3 coding DNA: TGTGCCAGCAGGGCAGAATGGGCGGCGGGGGAGCAGTACTTC. Translation: CASRAEWAAGEQYF.